Below, 8 T cell receptor beta chains from the same sample are listed, as sequenced in a study of T cell clonality in common variable immunodeficiency (dated by TCRdb to about 2015). Library construction relied on the immunoSEQ multiplex PCR assay. TCRdb provides this immuneACCESS table in a form limited to in-frame rearrangements. Some clones are lacking; in checked studies, under half of them reflect an unresolved V gene, and why the rest are absent is not known. The sample counts under 45,000 clones, each observed more than once. The top ten clonotypes cover around 4% of the sample. Sequenced input: peripheral blood mononuclear cells. The receptors come from a person aged 18 to 70 in good health.

This clone was detected many times. Read sequence stops 3 residues before the CDR3 end, and the germline J gene provides the missing end. The chain joins TRBV6-1 to TRBJ2-4; TRBD1 might be the D (5 bases). Germline loops: CDR1 MNHNS, CDR2 SASEGT. Deletions cut 1 base from V and 0 bases from J, with 16 bases between. The CDR3 covers 18 residues. This CDR3 reads CASSEGKGRTLAKNIQYF. Incomplete CDR3 DNA: TGTGCCAGCAGTGAAGGAAAGGGGCGGACACTAGCCAAAAACATT.

In its sample, this clone was seen many times. The read ends 3 residues shy of where the CDR3 ends; the end is completed using the germline J gene. The chain recombines TRBV19 with TRBJ2-3; perhaps TRBD2 as D (6 bases). Germline CDR1 and CDR2: LNHDA and SQIVND (reference sequence). V was pared by 7 bases and J by 0 bases, with 11 bases between. The CDR3 covers 14 residues. CDR3 sequence: CASNRGTSTDTQYF. The part of the CDR3 DNA that was read is TGTGCCAGTAACCGGGGGACTAGCACAGATACG.

There are many counts of this clone. The read terminates 3 residues ahead of where the CDR3 ends, so the germline J gene completes it. V is TRBV30 and J is TRBJ2-3; the match to TRBD2 covers 13 bases. J gave up 3 bases and V 1 base, and 10 bases lay outside the gene matches. The CDR3 has 18 residues. Germline V lookup: CDR1 GTSNPN, CDR2 SVGIG (reference sequence). The covered CDR3 bases are TGTGCCTGGAGTGCGGCTTTGACTAGCGGGGGGATTACAGATACG. It translates to CAWSAALTSGGITDT. The CDR3 in its entirety is CAWSAALTSGGITDTQYF.

This clone showed up many times. The CDR3 end lies 3 residues beyond the end of the read and is filled in from the germline J gene. This chain links TRBV4-1 with TRBJ2-6; D unresolved. CDR3 size: 15 residues. Between the trimmed V and J ends, which lost 1 base and 1 base, there was a span of 5 bases. The germline CDR1 and CDR2 sequences are MGHRA and YSYEKL. CDR3 bases read: TGCGCCAGCAGCCAAGCGCAGTCTGGGGCCAACGTC. This encodes CASSQAQSGANV. The complete CDR3 protein is CASSQAQSGANVLTF.

This clone was picked up many times. The part of the CDR3 DNA that was read is TGCGCCAGCAGCTCGGAGCTGGGGGGGGCTAGGATGAACACTGAA. Residues: CASSSELGGARMNTE. The whole CDR3 sequence is CASSSELGGARMNTEAFF. V usage is TRBV5-1 and J usage is TRBJ1-1; a possible D gene is TRBD1 (6 bases). Read coverage stops 3 residues before the CDR3 terminus; the germline J gene supplies the remainder. CDR3 size: 18 residues. The V and J ends lost 3 bases and 0 bases respectively, with 21 bases between them. CDR1 and CDR2 (germline): SGHRS, YFSETQ.

At least ten counts were recorded for this clone. Coverage ceases 3 residues before the CDR3 finishes, and the germline J gene fills in the end. The V and J genes are TRBV19 and TRBJ1-5, with D maybe TRBD1 (6 bases). V was trimmed by 7 bases and J by 4 bases, leaving 14 bases between them. Germline V CDR1 and CDR2: LNHDA, SQIVND (reference sequence). The CDR3 runs to 14 residues. CDR3 in amino acids: CASTPGGLNQPQHF. The part of the CDR3 DNA that was read is TGTGCCAGTACCCCCGGGGGGCTAAATCAGCCC.

This clone was seen at least ten times. Sequencing ends 3 residues short of the CDR3 end; the germline J gene provides the rest. The genes are TRBV19 and TRBJ1-4, with no clear D. This CDR3 is built from 15 residues. Per germline, CDR1 LNHDA and CDR2 SQIVND (reference sequence). V was pared by 9 bases and J by 2 bases, with 16 bases between. The CDR3 reads CARRWAGLTNEKLFF. The covered CDR3 bases are TGTGCCAGGAGATGGGCAGGCCTTACTAATGAAAAA. The full variable domain, its missing parts supplied by reference TRBV19 and TRBJ1-4, is DGGITQSPKYLFRKEGQNVTLSCEQNLNHDAMYWYRQDPGQGLRLIYYSQIVNDFQKGDIAEGYSVSREKKESFPLTVTSAQKNPTAFYLCARRWAGLTNEKLFFGSGTQLSVL.

This clone was observed at least ten times. The read terminates 3 residues before the CDR3 end, so the remaining end is supplied by the germline J gene. The chain uses TRBV10-1 and TRBJ2-5, with TRBD2 matching 7 bases. This CDR3 spans 17 amino acids. Germline lookup yields CDR1 WNHNN and CDR2 SYGVQD (reference sequence). The junction had 13 bases not matched to a gene; V was cut back by 4 bases and J by 2 bases. The part of the CDR3 DNA that was read is TGCGCCAGCAGTGGACGGGACGAGCGGGGTGTTCAAGAGACC. Translation: CASSGRDERGVQET. The complete CDR3 protein is CASSGRDERGVQETQYF.